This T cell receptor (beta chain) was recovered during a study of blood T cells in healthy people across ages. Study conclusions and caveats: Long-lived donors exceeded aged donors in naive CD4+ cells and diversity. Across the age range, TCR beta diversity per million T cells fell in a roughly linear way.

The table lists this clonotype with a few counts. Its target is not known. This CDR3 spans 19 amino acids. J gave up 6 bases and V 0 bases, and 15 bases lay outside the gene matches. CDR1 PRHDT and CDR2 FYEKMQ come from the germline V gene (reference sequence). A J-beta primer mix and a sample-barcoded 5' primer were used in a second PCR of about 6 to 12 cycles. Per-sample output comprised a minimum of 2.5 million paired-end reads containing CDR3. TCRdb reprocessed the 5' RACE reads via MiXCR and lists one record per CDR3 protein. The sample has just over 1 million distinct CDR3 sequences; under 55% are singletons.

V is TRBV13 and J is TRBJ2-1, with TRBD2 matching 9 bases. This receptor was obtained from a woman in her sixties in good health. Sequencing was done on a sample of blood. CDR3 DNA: TGTGCCAGCAGCTTAGGCCCTTCCCTAGCGGGGACTACCACCAATGAGCAGTTCTTC. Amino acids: CASSLGPSLAGTTTNEQFF.